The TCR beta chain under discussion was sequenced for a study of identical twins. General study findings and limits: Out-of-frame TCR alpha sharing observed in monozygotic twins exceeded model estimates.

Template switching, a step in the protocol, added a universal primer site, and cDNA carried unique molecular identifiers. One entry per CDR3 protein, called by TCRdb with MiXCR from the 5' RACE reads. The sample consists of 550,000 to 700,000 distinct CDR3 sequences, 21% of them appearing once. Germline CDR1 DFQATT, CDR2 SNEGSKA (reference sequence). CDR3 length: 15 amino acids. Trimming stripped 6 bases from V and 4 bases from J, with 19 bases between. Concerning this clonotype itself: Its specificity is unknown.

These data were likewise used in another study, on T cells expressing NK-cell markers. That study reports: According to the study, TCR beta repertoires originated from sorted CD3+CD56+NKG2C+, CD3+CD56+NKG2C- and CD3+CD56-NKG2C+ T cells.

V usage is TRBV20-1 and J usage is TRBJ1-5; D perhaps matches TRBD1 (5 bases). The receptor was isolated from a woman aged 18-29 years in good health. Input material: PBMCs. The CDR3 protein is CSANPQGVANQPQHF. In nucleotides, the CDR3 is TGCAGTGCCAACCCGCAGGGAGTAGCAAATCAGCCCCAGCATTTT.